The clone carrying this T cell receptor (beta chain) was picked up many times. For ophthalmopathy patients, the Clinical Activity Score was at least 3 and the NOSPECS grade at least 4; duration was under 3 months. Not enrolled were patients with uncontrolled infection, other autoimmune disease, pregnancy or lactation. The data are from a study of T cells in Graves' hyperthyroidism and ophthalmopathy. Overall study context: Pretreatment peripheral blood was obtained at initial diagnosis.

Deletions cut 3 bases from V and 0 bases from J, with 8 bases between. Germline V gives CDR1 LNHDA, CDR2 SQIVND (reference sequence). This CDR3 contains 14 residues. Authors of the study amplified TCR beta CDR3 regions from RNA transcripts. The HTBI primer set served for first-round RT-PCR of the TCR CDR3. TCRdb used MiXCR to reprocess the multiplex PCR reads, holding one entry per CDR3 protein. The data show about 250,000 distinct CDR3 sequences, approximately 24% seen once. The sequence derives from a woman aged 40 to 55 with Graves' ophthalmopathy. The J gene is TRBJ1-1, the V gene TRBV19; D not resolved. The sample consisted of blood. The CDR3 DNA follows: TGTGCCAGTAGTATTGGGAATCTGAACACTGAAGCTTTCTTT. This sequence encodes CASSIGNLNTEAFF.